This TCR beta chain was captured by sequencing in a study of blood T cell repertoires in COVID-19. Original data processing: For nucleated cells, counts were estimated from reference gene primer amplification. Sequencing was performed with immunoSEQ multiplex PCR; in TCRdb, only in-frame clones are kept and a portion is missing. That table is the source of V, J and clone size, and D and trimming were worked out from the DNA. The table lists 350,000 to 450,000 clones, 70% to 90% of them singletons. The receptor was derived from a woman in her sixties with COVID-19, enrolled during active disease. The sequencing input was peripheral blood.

CDR3 in amino acids: CASSTDRVHTGELFF. The CDR3 nucleotides are TGTGCCAGTAGTACAGACAGGGTCCACACCGGGGAGCTGTTTTTT. This chain connects TRBV19 to TRBJ2-2, with 7 bases lining up with TRBD1. The germline V gene encodes CDR1 LNHDA and CDR2 SQIVND (reference sequence). J gave up 3 bases and V 4 bases, and 5 bases lay outside the gene matches. The CDR3 is made up of 15 amino acids.